The rows below give T cell receptor beta chains drawn from one sample of a study of early T cells in non-severe SARS-CoV-2 infection. Each CDR3 protein gets one entry after TCRdb re-called the 5' RACE reads with MiXCR. The profile shows roughly 77,000 distinct CDR3 sequences, around 10% of them singletons. Sequenced material: whole blood. The receptors stem from an adult who was a healthcare worker with PCR-confirmed SARS-CoV-2 infection or an uninfected control (not recorded which). Each CDR3 is given with its conserved first and last residue. Each record gives: J gene, CDR3 length, D gene, V gene, clone size, CDR3 DNA, CDR3 protein. D genes are given only for firm matches. Clone size is given for some rows only: seen once, a few or many times, or a class if the clone is expanded.

>TRBJ1-1|13|-|TRBV6-2/TRBV6-3|many
TGTGCCAGCAGTCCTACAGGGTTGACTGAAGCTTTCTTT
CASSPTGLTEAFF
>TRBJ2-3|14|TRBD1|TRBV6-5|many
TGTGCCAGCAGTTACGGGACAGCGACAGATACGCAGTATTTT
CASSYGTATDTQYF
>TRBJ1-6|14|-|TRBV4-2|few
TGTGCCAGCAGCCAAGGACAGGTCCATTCACCCCTCCACTTT
CASSQGQVHSPLHF
>TRBJ1-5|16|-|TRBV12-3/TRBV12-4|few
TGTGCCAGCAGCGCACGACCTAGCCACAGCAATCAGCCCCAGCATTTT
CASSARPSHSNQPQHF
>TRBJ2-1|16|-|TRBV10-1|many
TGCGCCAGCGGGAAGACGACCGGTCTAGGGGCAAATGAGCAGTTCTTC
CASGKTTGLGANEQFF
>TRBJ1-4|15|-|TRBV2|many
TGTGCCAGCAGGGGAACAGGGCTTCGCGCTGAAAAACTGTTTTTT
CASRGTGLRAEKLFF
>TRBJ2-7|16|-|TRBV2|-
TGTGCCAGCAACTCGCTCACAGGATCCACCCAACTCGAGCAGTACTTC
CASNSLTGSTQLEQYF
>TRBJ2-2|14|TRBD2|TRBV12-3/TRBV12-4|-
TGTGCCAGCAGGGAGCGGGGAAACACCGGGGAGCTGTTTTTT
CASRERGNTGELFF
>TRBJ2-1|18|TRBD2|TRBV12-3/TRBV12-4|many
TGTGCCAGCAGTTTAGGAATCACTAGCGGGGGGGCCGGTAATGAGCAGTTCTTC
CASSLGITSGGAGNEQFF
>TRBJ2-7|16|TRBD2|TRBV6-2/TRBV6-3|few
TGTGCCAGCAGTTACTCGATCGGGAGGCACTCCTACGAGCAGTACTTC
CASSYSIGRHSYEQYF
>TRBJ1-5|19|TRBD1|TRBV20-1|many
TGCAGTGCTAGCAGTTCGGCGGGACAGGGTATCCTTAGCAATCAGCCCCAGCATTTT
CSASSSAGQGILSNQPQHF
>TRBJ2-7|14|TRBD1|TRBV19|few
TGTGCCAGTAGCAAGGGACAGGGGGCCTACGAGCAGTACTTC
CASSKGQGAYEQYF
>TRBJ2-2|15|TRBD1|TRBV12-3/TRBV12-4|-
TGTGCCAGCAGTCAACGACAGGGGGGGACCGGGGAGCTGTTTTTT
CASSQRQGGTGELFF
>TRBJ2-1|15|-|TRBV11-1|-
TGTGCCAGCAGCTTCGGAACCAGGGCGGACAATGAGCAGTTCTTC
CASSFGTRADNEQFF
>TRBJ1-4|14|-|TRBV7-9|many
TGTGCCAGCAGCTTACTTGGGGCTAATGAAAAACTGTTTTTT
CASSLLGANEKLFF
>TRBJ1-5|15|-|TRBV2|many
TGTGCCAGCAGTGAGACAGCCGATAGCAATCAGCCCCAGCATTTT
CASSETADSNQPQHF
>TRBJ2-3|14|TRBD1|TRBV6-5|many
TGTGCCAGCAGTCGATGGGACAGGGCAGATACGCAGTATTTT
CASSRWDRADTQYF
>TRBJ2-3|12|-|TRBV2|few
TGTGCCAGCACTTCCTTCAGAGATACGCAGTATTTT
CASTSFRDTQYF
>TRBJ2-2|16|-|TRBV5-5|-
TGTGCCAGCAGCTCTTTCCGGGGCAGGGACACCGGGGAGCTGTTTTTT
CASSSFRGRDTGELFF
>TRBJ1-1|16|-|TRBV15|few
TGTGCCACCAGCAGAGATAGGGCTGGTTTGGTCACTGAAGCTTTCTTT
CATSRDRAGLVTEAFF
>TRBJ2-7|12|TRBD2|TRBV29-1|few
TGCAGCGTGAAGCGGGAGGGATACGAGCAGTACTTC
CSVKREGYEQYF
>TRBJ2-5|11|-|TRBV3-1|-
TGTGCCAGCAGCCAATGGGAGACCCAGTACTTC
CASSQWETQYF
>TRBJ1-5|13|-|TRBV6-5|-
TGTGCCAGCCGACTTCATAGCAATCAGCCCCAGCATTTT
CASRLHSNQPQHF
>TRBJ1-5|13|-|TRBV24-1|many
TGTGCCACCAGCGGTGACCTCAATCAGCCCCAGCATTTT
CATSGDLNQPQHF
>TRBJ2-7|16|-|TRBV3-1|many
TGTGCCAGCAGCTCCACCATTGGGGTAAGCCTACTGGAGCAGTACTTC
CASSSTIGVSLLEQYF
>TRBJ2-1|13|-|TRBV2|many
TGTGCCAGCAGTGCGTACTCCGGGACTCCTCAGTTCTTC
CASSAYSGTPQFF
>TRBJ2-5|15|TRBD2|TRBV24-1|few
TGTGCCACCAGTGGGAGCGGGGACCCTCAAGAGACCCAGTACTTC
CATSGSGDPQETQYF
>TRBJ2-2|11|-|TRBV3-1|few
TGTGCCACCGAGAAGGCGGGGGAGCTGTTTTTT
CATEKAGELFF
>TRBJ2-3|15|TRBD2|TRBV29-1|-
TGCAGCGTAATACTAGCGGGAGGCCCCACAGATACGCAGTATTTT
CSVILAGGPTDTQYF
>TRBJ1-3|19|-|TRBV7-9|-
TGTGCCAGCAGCTCCACAGCCGAGGACAGATCCGCGTCTGGAAACACCATATATTTT
CASSSTAEDRSASGNTIYF
>TRBJ2-1|14|-|TRBV11-1|many
TGTGCCAGCAGCTTGAGTCCACTCCCCAATGAGCAGTTCTTC
CASSLSPLPNEQFF
>TRBJ2-1|18|TRBD2|TRBV6-2/TRBV6-3|few
TGTGCCAGCAGTTACCTGGTCCCCGGACTAGCGGGTAAGGATGAGCAGTTCTTC
CASSYLVPGLAGKDEQFF
>TRBJ2-1|21|TRBD2|TRBV6-1|many
TGTGCCAGCACCTACCCCGGCAGGGCCGTAGGAGCGGGAGGGCCAAGGAATGAGCAGTTCTTC
CASTYPGRAVGAGGPRNEQFF
>TRBJ2-2|16|TRBD2|TRBV5-1|few
TGCGCCAGCAGCTGGGGTAGCGGGAGCCGTACCGGGGAGCTGTTTTTT
CASSWGSGSRTGELFF
>TRBJ2-5|13|-|TRBV7-3|-
TGTGCCAGCAGTCGTCAGGGGGGAGAGACCCAGTACTTC
CASSRQGGETQYF
>TRBJ1-5|13|-|TRBV6-2/TRBV6-3|-
TGTGCCAGCAGTTTCGGGCAGTATCAGCCCCAGCATTTT
CASSFGQYQPQHF
>TRBJ2-7|13|-|TRBV20-1|few
TGCAGTGCTTTAAGGACGGACAGCCACGAGCAGTACTTC
CSALRTDSHEQYF
>TRBJ1-1|13|-|TRBV5-1|few
TGCGCCAGCCAAGGCGGGGGGAACACTGAAGCTTTCTTT
CASQGGGNTEAFF
>TRBJ2-7|13|TRBD1|TRBV30|-
TGTGCCTGGAGTGTAGGACAGGGCGTCGAGCAGTACTTC
CAWSVGQGVEQYF
>TRBJ2-3|15|TRBD1|TRBV11-2|many
TGTGCCAGCAGCACCCCACAGGGGCCGGGGGATACGCAGTATTTT
CASSTPQGPGDTQYF
>TRBJ2-1|14|-|TRBV10-3|few
TGTGCCATCAGTGAGTCAACAGGCAAAAATGAGCAGTTCTTC
CAISESTGKNEQFF
>TRBJ2-7|16|-|TRBV5-4|few
TGTGCCAGCAGCCAAAAAACCGGGACTTCCTACTACGAGCAGTACTTC
CASSQKTGTSYYEQYF
>TRBJ1-4|14|TRBD1|TRBV9|-
TGTGCCAGCAGCGCGCGGACAGGGGACGGAAAACTGTTTTTT
CASSARTGDGKLFF
>TRBJ2-7|13|TRBD2|TRBV29-1|few
TGCAGCGTAAGCGGGGATTACGGGTACGAGCAGTACTTC
CSVSGDYGYEQYF
>TRBJ2-1|14|TRBD2|TRBV10-3|few
TGTGCCTCTAGCGGGGGGGGCTCCTACAATGAGCAGTTCTTC
CASSGGGSYNEQFF
>TRBJ1-5|13|-|TRBV12-3/TRBV12-4|-
TGTGCCAGCAGGCAGGGTTACAATCAGCCCCAGCATTTT
CASRQGYNQPQHF
>TRBJ2-1|13|TRBD2|TRBV11-2|many
TGTGCCAGCGAGCGGGGGCTCTACAATGAGCAGTTCTTC
CASERGLYNEQFF
>TRBJ2-1|15|-|TRBV7-3|few
TGTGCCAGCAGCTCCGGTTCAGGGTCCTACAATGAGCAGTTCTTC
CASSSGSGSYNEQFF
>TRBJ2-1|13|-|TRBV29-1|-
TGCAGCGTCGAAGGGGACCCTGGCAATGAGCAGTTCTTC
CSVEGDPGNEQFF
>TRBJ1-5|14|-|TRBV7-2|many
TGTGCCAGCAGCTTAGGGACGCACCGGCAGCCCCAGCATTTT
CASSLGTHRQPQHF